The 9 T cell receptor beta chains presented below share a single source sample, sequenced in a study of blood T cell repertoires in COVID-19 (dated by TCRdb to about 2020). The library was obtained by the immunoSEQ multiplex PCR assay. TCRdb stores this immuneACCESS table with in-frame sequences only. Part of the clones is absent; in the studies checked, under half of the shortfall reflects unresolved V genes, and no reason is known for the rest. This sample is represented by some 120,000 clones; roughly nine tenths of them were singletons. Under 5% of the sample belongs to the ten largest clones. The sample consisted of peripheral blood. The origin of the receptors is a man between 40 and 49 years old with acute or convalescent COVID-19.

The CDR3 DNA reads TGTGCCAGCAGCCAAGCCACTGTGAACACTGAAGCTTTCTTT. This sequence encodes CASSQATVNTEAFF. This chain links TRBV4-2 with TRBJ1-1, with D unclear. The CDR3 consists of 14 residues. The ends were cut back, 1 base at V and 0 bases at J, with 6 bases in the middle. Per the germline V gene, CDR1 is LGHNA and CDR2 is YNFKEQ.

V is TRBV19 and J is TRBJ2-3; D is perhaps TRBD1 (5 bases). Between the trimmed V and J ends, which lost 8 bases and 4 bases, there was a span of 13 bases. The CDR3 has 13 amino acids. Germline V CDR1 and CDR2: LNHDA, SQIVND (reference sequence). The DNA for the CDR3 is TGTGCCAGTGGCCAGGGAAGCCCAGATACGCAGTATTTT. This sequence encodes CASGQGSPDTQYF.

The V call is TRBV5-1, the J call TRBJ2-1; 9 bases agree with TRBD1. The J segment lost 4 bases and the V segment lost 1 base, leaving 3 bases of the junction unmatched. In germline, CDR1 is SGHRS, CDR2 YFSETQ. The CDR3 runs to 15 residues. The CDR3 loop is CASSLRQGEYNEQFF. CDR3 nucleotides: TGCGCCAGCAGCTTGCGACAGGGGGAATACAATGAGCAGTTCTTC.

V is TRBV27 and J is TRBJ2-7; a possible D gene is TRBD2 (5 bases). Trimming pared 3 bases from V and 4 bases from J, leaving 13 bases between. CDR1 and CDR2 from the germline V gene are MNHEY and SMNVEV (reference sequence). The CDR3 is 14 residues long. The CDR3 spells CASSLSGPGYEQYF. CDR3 DNA sequence: TGTGCCAGCAGTTTGAGCGGCCCAGGATACGAGCAGTACTTC.

This chain links TRBV9 with TRBJ1-3; D unresolved. The CDR3 runs to 15 residues. V shed 3 bases and J shed 0 bases, with 10 bases lying between them. CDR1 SGDLS and CDR2 YYNGEE come from the germline V gene. CDR3 region: CASSASGDSGNTIYF. The CDR3 DNA reads TGTGCCAGCAGCGCCTCAGGCGACTCTGGAAACACCATATATTTT.

The V and J genes are TRBV27 and TRBJ2-1; D gene unclear. Germline CDR1 reads MNHEY; CDR2 reads SMNVEV (reference sequence). The CDR3 spans 16 residues. Trimming removed 3 bases at V and 0 bases at J, with 12 bases between. The CDR3 spells CASSFFTVPSYNEQFF. CDR3 in DNA: TGTGCCAGCAGTTTCTTCACGGTCCCCTCCTACAATGAGCAGTTCTTC.

V is TRBV6-6 and J is TRBJ2-7, with TRBD1 matching over 9 bases. The V segment lost 7 bases and the J segment 3 bases; nucleotides outside the gene matches: 4. This CDR3 spans 13 amino acids. From germline, CDR1 is MNHNY and CDR2 SVGAGI (reference sequence). As DNA, the CDR3 is TGTGCCAGCACCCGGACAGGGGACTACGAGCAGTACTTC. Its translation: CASTRTGDYEQYF.

The chain links TRBV12-3 or TRBV12-4 to TRBJ2-7; D not certain. Trimming removed 4 bases from V and 5 bases from J, with 6 bases in between. The CDR3 consists of 11 residues. The CDR3 DNA is TGTGCCAGCAGTTATCTCGACGAGCAGTACTTC. Protein: CASSYLDEQYF.

The chain joins TRBV5-1 to TRBJ1-1, with no clear D. The length of the CDR3 is 14 residues. CDR1 is SGHRS and CDR2 is YFSETQ in the germline V gene. The V gene lost 4 bases and the J gene lost 5 bases, with 15 bases spanning the gap. The CDR3 loop is CASSPGGLETEAFF. The CDR3 DNA is TGCGCCAGCAGCCCCGGAGGGCTAGAAACTGAAGCTTTCTTT.